These T cell receptor beta chains were read from a single sample in a study of regulatory T cells in long-lasting Graves disease. One entry per CDR3 protein, called by TCRdb with MiXCR from the multiplex PCR reads. Of fewer than 650,000 distinct CDR3 sequences in the sample, 15% to 20% were seen once. These data are also associated with another study on T cells in Graves' hyperthyroidism and ophthalmopathy.

Sequencing was performed on peripheral blood mononuclear cells (PBMCs), taken at new diagnosis, from a patient treated with antithyroid drugs. These receptors were collected from a man between 18 and 29 years old with Graves disease. Each CDR3 is given with its conserved first and last residue. The order of the fields is CDR3 length, V gene, J gene, D gene, clone size, CDR3 protein, CDR3 DNA. A D gene is named only where the DNA matches it firmly. Size is omitted from some rows. Given values are once, few, many or a class for expanded clones.

len: 15
v_gene: TRBV6-1
j_gene: TRBJ1-4
d_gene: TRBD1
abundance: -
CDR3aa: CASSAPGQGSEKLFF
CDR3nt: TGTGCCAGCAGCGCCCCGGGACAGGGGTCCGAAAAACTGTTTTTT

len: 16
v_gene: TRBV7-3
j_gene: TRBJ2-2
d_gene: TRBD2
abundance: many
CDR3aa: CASSPMAGGPDGELFF
CDR3nt: TGTGCCAGCAGCCCAATGGCGGGAGGGCCGGACGGGGAGCTGTTTTTT

len: 15
v_gene: TRBV27
j_gene: TRBJ2-6
d_gene: -
abundance: -
CDR3aa: CASSPGDFGANVLTF
CDR3nt: TGTGCCAGCAGTCCAGGGGATTTCGGGGCCAACGTCCTGACTTTC

len: 14
v_gene: TRBV7-9
j_gene: TRBJ1-5
d_gene: -
abundance: -
CDR3aa: CASSPSQGVQPQHF
CDR3nt: TGTGCCAGCAGCCCCTCGCAGGGTGTGCAGCCCCAGCATTTT

len: 14
v_gene: TRBV5-6
j_gene: TRBJ2-7
d_gene: -
abundance: -
CDR3aa: CASSFGQLYIEQYF
CDR3nt: TGTGCCAGCAGCTTTGGGCAGTTATACATCGAGCAGTACTTC

len: 19
v_gene: TRBV5-1
j_gene: TRBJ2-7
d_gene: TRBD2
abundance: -
CDR3aa: CASSSLAGGSFGSYNEQYF
CDR3nt: TGCGCCAGCAGCTCCTTAGCGGGAGGGTCCTTCGGATCCTACAATGAGCAGTACTTC

len: 12
v_gene: TRBV20-1
j_gene: TRBJ2-5
d_gene: -
abundance: many
CDR3aa: CSARGGQGTQYF
CDR3nt: TGCAGTGCCCGAGGGGGGCAAGGGACCCAGTACTTC

len: 14
v_gene: TRBV28
j_gene: TRBJ2-7
d_gene: TRBD1
abundance: few
CDR3aa: CASSLSEGAREQYF
CDR3nt: TGTGCCAGCAGTTTATCCGAGGGGGCGAGGGAGCAGTACTTC

len: 14
v_gene: TRBV7-9
j_gene: TRBJ2-7
d_gene: TRBD1
abundance: many
CDR3aa: CASSTGTVSNEQYF
CDR3nt: TGTGCCAGCAGCACCGGGACAGTCTCCAACGAGCAGTACTTC

len: 17
v_gene: TRBV7-9
j_gene: TRBJ2-6
d_gene: -
abundance: few
CDR3aa: CASSPRPSDSGANVLTF
CDR3nt: TGTGCCAGCAGCCCGAGACCTTCGGACTCTGGGGCCAACGTCCTGACTTTC

len: 13
v_gene: TRBV28
j_gene: TRBJ2-7
d_gene: TRBD1
abundance: many
CDR3aa: CASSKDRVHEQYF
CDR3nt: TGTGCCAGCAGTAAAGACAGGGTCCACGAGCAGTACTTC

len: 14
v_gene: TRBV10-3
j_gene: TRBJ1-1
d_gene: -
abundance: -
CDR3aa: CAIRRTERNTEAFF
CDR3nt: TGTGCCATCAGGAGGACAGAGCGGAACACTGAAGCTTTCTTT

len: 15
v_gene: TRBV7-3
j_gene: TRBJ2-3
d_gene: -
abundance: few
CDR3aa: CASSWASGFTDTQYF
CDR3nt: TGTGCCAGCAGCTGGGCTTCGGGATTCACAGATACGCAGTATTTT

len: 15
v_gene: TRBV3-1
j_gene: TRBJ2-1
d_gene: -
abundance: many
CDR3aa: CASSQVQEAYNEQFF
CDR3nt: TGTGCCAGCAGCCAAGTGCAGGAAGCTTACAATGAGCAGTTCTTC

len: 15
v_gene: TRBV12-3/TRBV12-4
j_gene: TRBJ2-2
d_gene: TRBD1
abundance: many
CDR3aa: CASSLEGARSGELFF
CDR3nt: TGTGCCAGCAGTTTAGAGGGGGCGAGGTCCGGGGAGCTGTTTTTT

len: 15
v_gene: TRBV11-3
j_gene: TRBJ2-1
d_gene: -
abundance: many
CDR3aa: CASSSWGSSYNEQFF
CDR3nt: TGTGCCAGCAGCTCCTGGGGCAGCTCCTACAATGAGCAGTTCTTC